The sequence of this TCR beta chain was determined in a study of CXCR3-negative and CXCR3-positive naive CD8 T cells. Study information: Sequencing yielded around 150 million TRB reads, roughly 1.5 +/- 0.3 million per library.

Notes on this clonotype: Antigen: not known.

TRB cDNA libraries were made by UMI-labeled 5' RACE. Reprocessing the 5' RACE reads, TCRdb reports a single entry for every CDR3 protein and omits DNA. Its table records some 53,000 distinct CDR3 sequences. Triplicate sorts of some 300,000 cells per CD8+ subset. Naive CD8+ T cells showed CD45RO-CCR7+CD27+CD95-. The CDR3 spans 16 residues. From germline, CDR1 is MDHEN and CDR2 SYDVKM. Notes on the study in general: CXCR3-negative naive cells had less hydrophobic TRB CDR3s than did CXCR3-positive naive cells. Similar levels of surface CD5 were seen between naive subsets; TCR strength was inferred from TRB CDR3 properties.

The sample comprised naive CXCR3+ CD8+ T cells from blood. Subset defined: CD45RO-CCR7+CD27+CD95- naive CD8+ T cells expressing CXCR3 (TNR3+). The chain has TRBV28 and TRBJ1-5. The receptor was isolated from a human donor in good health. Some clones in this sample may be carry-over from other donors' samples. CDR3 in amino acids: CASNLDQTDSNQPQHF.